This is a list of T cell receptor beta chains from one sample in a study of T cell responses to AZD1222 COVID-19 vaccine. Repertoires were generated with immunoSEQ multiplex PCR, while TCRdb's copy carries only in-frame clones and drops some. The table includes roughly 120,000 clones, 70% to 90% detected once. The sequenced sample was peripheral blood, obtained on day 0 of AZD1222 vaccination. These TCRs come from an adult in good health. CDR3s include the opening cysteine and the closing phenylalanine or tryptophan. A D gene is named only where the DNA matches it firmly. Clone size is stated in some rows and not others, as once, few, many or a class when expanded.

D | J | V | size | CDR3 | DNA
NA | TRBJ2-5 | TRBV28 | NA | CASNRPGTLGETQYF | TGTGCCAGCAACAGACCGGGGACCCTAGGAGAGACCCAGTACTTC
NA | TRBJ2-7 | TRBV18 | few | CASSPGLFPSYEQYF | TGTGCCAGCTCCCCGGGACTTTTTCCCTCCTACGAGCAGTACTTC
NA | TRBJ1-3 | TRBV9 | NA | CASSTHVSGNTIYF | TGTGCCAGCAGCACACATGTCTCTGGAAACACCATATATTTT
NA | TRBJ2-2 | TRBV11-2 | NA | CASSPYHTGELFF | TGTGCCAGCAGCCCATACCACACCGGGGAGCTGTTTTTT
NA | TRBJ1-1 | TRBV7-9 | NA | CASSLGGGNTEAFF | TGTGCCAGCAGCTTAGGAGGGGGGAACACTGAAGCTTTCTTT
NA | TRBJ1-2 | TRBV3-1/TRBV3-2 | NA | CASSPPQGLGGYTF | TGTGCCAGCAGCCCCCCCCAAGGTTTGGGTGGCTACACCTTC
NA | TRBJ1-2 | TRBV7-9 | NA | CASSLLGLDGYTF | TGTGCCAGCAGCTTACTAGGGTTGGATGGCTACACCTTC
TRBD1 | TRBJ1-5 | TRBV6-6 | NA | CASTLQGARQPQHF | TGTGCCAGCACCCTACAGGGGGCGAGGCAGCCCCAGCATTTT
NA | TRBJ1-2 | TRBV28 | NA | CASSEPSANYGYTF | TGTGCCAGCAGTGAGCCCTCAGCTAACTATGGCTACACCTTC
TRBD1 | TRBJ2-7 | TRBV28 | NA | CASRRQGGYEQYF | TGTGCCAGCAGGCGACAGGGTGGGTACGAGCAGTACTTC
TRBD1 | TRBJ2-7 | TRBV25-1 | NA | CASSPRQGAYEQYF | TGTGCCAGCAGCCCCCGGCAGGGGGCATACGAGCAGTACTTC
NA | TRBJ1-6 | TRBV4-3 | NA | CASSQDLETGYASPLHF | TGCGCCAGCAGCCAAGATCTGGAGACAGGATATGCGTCACCCCTCCACTTT
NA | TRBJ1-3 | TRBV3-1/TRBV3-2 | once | CASSSLLGHLNTIYF | TGTGCCAGCAGCTCCCTCCTGGGACACCTAAACACCATATATTTT
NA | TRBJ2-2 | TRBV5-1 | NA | CASRAFAGSTGELFF | TGCGCCAGCAGGGCTTTTGCGGGAAGCACCGGGGAGCTGTTTTTT
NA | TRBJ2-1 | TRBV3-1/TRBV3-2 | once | CASSRGREQFF | TGTGCCAGCAGCCGCGGACGGGAGCAGTTCTTC
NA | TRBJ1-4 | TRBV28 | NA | CASRSQAGPTNEKLFF | TGTGCCAGCAGATCACAAGCGGGGCCAACTAATGAAAAACTGTTTTTT
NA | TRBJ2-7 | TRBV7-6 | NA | CASSSLAVSSYEQYF | TGTGCCAGCAGCTCACTGGCGGTAAGCTCCTACGAGCAGTACTTC
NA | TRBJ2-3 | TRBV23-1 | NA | CASSQPQGGDGTDTQYF | TGCGCCAGCAGTCAACCCCAGGGGGGGGACGGCACAGATACGCAGTATTTT
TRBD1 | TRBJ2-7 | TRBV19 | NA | CASSRAQGVGEQYF | TGTGCCAGTAGTCGCGCTCAGGGGGTGGGCGAGCAGTACTTC
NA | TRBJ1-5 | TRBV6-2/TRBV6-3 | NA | CASSYSYGYSNQPQHF | TGTGCCAGCAGTTACTCGTACGGTTATAGCAATCAGCCCCAGCATTTT
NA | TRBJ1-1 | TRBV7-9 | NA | CASSPVGGRVNTEAFF | TGTGCCAGCAGCCCCGTGGGGGGGCGGGTGAACACTGAAGCTTTCTTT
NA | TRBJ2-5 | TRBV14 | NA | CASSQVPETQYF | TGTGCCAGCAGCCAAGTTCCGGAGACCCAGTACTTC
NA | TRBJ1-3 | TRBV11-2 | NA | CASSLNANRGSGNTIYF | TGTGCCAGCAGCTTAAACGCCAATCGAGGGTCGGGAAACACCATATATTTT
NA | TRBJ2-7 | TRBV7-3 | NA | CASSLSAIHEQYF | TGTGCCAGCAGCTTGTCAGCGATTCACGAGCAGTACTTC
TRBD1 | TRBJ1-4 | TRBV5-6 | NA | CASSLAPGTGGEKLFF | TGTGCCAGCAGCTTGGCACCCGGGACAGGGGGCGAAAAACTGTTTTTT
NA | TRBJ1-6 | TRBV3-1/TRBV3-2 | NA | CASSHGGLPLHF | TGTGCCAGCAGCCACGGGGGTTTGCCCCTCCACTTT
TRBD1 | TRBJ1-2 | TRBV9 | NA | CASSVGGGTGNDYGYTF | TGTGCCAGCAGCGTAGGGGGAGGGACAGGGAATGACTATGGCTACACCTTC
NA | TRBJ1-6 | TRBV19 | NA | CASSIGGEGSVRSPLHF | TGTGCCAGTAGTATAGGGGGTGAAGGGTCGGTTCGCTCACCCCTCCACTTT
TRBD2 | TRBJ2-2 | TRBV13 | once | CASSQSGIYTGELFF | TGTGCCAGCAGCCAGAGCGGGATTTACACCGGGGAGCTGTTTTTT
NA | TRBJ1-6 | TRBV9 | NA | CASSPRTEANSPLHF | TGTGCCAGCAGCCCCCGGACAGAAGCGAATTCACCCCTCCACTTT
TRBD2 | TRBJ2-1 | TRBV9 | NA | CASSPRLASYNEQFF | TGTGCCAGCAGCCCGCGACTAGCGTCATACAATGAGCAGTTCTTC
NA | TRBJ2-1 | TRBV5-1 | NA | CASSFPSGTGGADSYNEQFF | TGCGCCAGCAGCTTCCCATCGGGCACCGGAGGGGCGGACTCCTACAATGAGCAGTTCTTC
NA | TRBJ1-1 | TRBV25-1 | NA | CASSESPQGGEAFF | TGTGCCAGCAGTGAATCCCCACAGGGTGGTGAAGCTTTCTTT
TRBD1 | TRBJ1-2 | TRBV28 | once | CASSLGTGFYGYTF | TGTGCCAGCAGTTTAGGGACAGGGTTCTATGGCTACACCTTC